One sample yielded the 9 T cell receptor beta chains listed below, sequenced in a study of cytomegalovirus exposure and HLA in healthy donors. 60 Vbeta and 13 Jbeta primers were used in PCR. Sequencing was performed with immunoSEQ multiplex PCR; in TCRdb, only in-frame clones are kept and a portion is missing. The table records around 140,000 clones, approximately 80% of them present only once. Sequenced input: PBMCs. Receptor source: a male donor in good health and CMV-seronegative.

This chain links TRBV7-3 with TRBJ2-5, with 12 nucleotides matching TRBD2. Germline V gene data show CDR1 as SGHTA and CDR2 as FQGTGA. With 2 bases clipped from V and 4 bases from J, the junction kept 5 bases outside the gene matches. The CDR3 is made up of 16 amino acids. The CDR3 bases are TGTGCCAGCAGCTTATCTAGCGGGAGGGCCCCAGAGACCCAGTACTTC. The encoded protein is CASSLSSGRAPETQYF. Full variable domain (rest looked up from reference TRBV7-3 and TRBJ2-5): GAGVSQTPSNKVTEKGKYVELRCDPISGHTALYWYRQSLGQGPEFLIYFQGTGAADDSGLPNDRFFAVRPEGSVSTLKIQRTERGDSAVYLCASSLSSGRAPETQYFGPGTRLLVL.

CDR3 bases: TGTGCCAGCAGGACAGGGGTCTCTGGGGCCAACGTCCTGACTTTC. It specifies CASRTGVSGANVLTF. The V gene is TRBV2, the J gene TRBJ2-6; 8 nucleotides match TRBD1. Per germline, CDR1 SNHLY and CDR2 FYNNEI. The V gene end was trimmed by 6 bases and the J gene end by 0 bases; junction bases not matched to a gene: 1. The CDR3 runs to 15 residues. Full variable domain (missing parts from reference TRBV2 and TRBJ2-6): EPEVTQTPSHQVTQMGQEVILRCVPISNHLYFYWYRQILGQKVEFLVSFYNNEISEKSEIFDDQFSVERPDGSNFTLKIRSTKLEDSAMYFCASRTGVSGANVLTFGAGSRLTVL.

The V gene is TRBV25-1, the J gene TRBJ1-1, with D perhaps TRBD1 (5 bases). With 6 bases removed from V and 0 bases from J, the gap between germline ends came to 8 bases. CDR1 is MGHDK and CDR2 is SYGVNS in the germline V gene. This CDR3 has 13 amino acids. CDR3 amino acids: CASRGGVNTEAFF. In DNA form, the CDR3 reads TGTGCCAGCAGGGGGGGGGTGAACACTGAAGCTTTCTTT.

The rearrangement uses TRBV5-4 and TRBJ2-7; D call uncertain. This CDR3 is 14 amino acids long. The V gene's germline CDR1 is SGHNT and CDR2 YYREEE (reference sequence). V shed 4 bases and J shed 1 base, with 12 bases lying between them. CDR3 loop: CASSILVGSYEQYF. The CDR3 DNA reads as TGTGCCAGCAGCATCCTAGTTGGGTCCTACGAGCAGTACTTC. Looking up the rest from reference TRBV5-4 and TRBJ2-7 gives the full variable domain: ETGVTQSPTHLIKTRGQQVTLRCSSQSGHNTVSWYQQALGQGPQFIFQYYREEENGRGNFPPRFSGLQFPNYSSELNVNALELDDSALYLCASSILVGSYEQYFGPGTRLTVT.

The rearrangement joins TRBV18 to TRBJ2-1, with TRBD1 matching 7 bases. The CDR3 is made up of 14 amino acids. Looked up from germline, CDR1 is KGHSH and CDR2 is LQKENI. V gave up 1 base and J gave up 8 bases; unmatched junction bases: 5. CDR3 amino acids: CASSPQKGAHEQFF. CDR3 nucleotides: TGTGCCAGCTCACCACAGAAGGGGGCGCATGAGCAGTTCTTC.

V usage is TRBV5-6 and J usage is TRBJ2-7, with TRBD1 identical over 9 bases. J was trimmed by 2 bases and V by 3 bases; bases with no gene match: 3. The CDR3 is 14 residues long. Per the germline V gene, CDR1 is SGHDT and CDR2 is YYEEEE. The CDR3 sequence is CASSYWDRAYEQYF. CDR3 coding DNA: TGTGCCAGCAGCTATTGGGACAGGGCCTACGAGCAGTACTTC.

This chain links TRBV6-1 with TRBJ1-5, with 8 nucleotides matching TRBD1. This CDR3 has 15 amino acids. Trimming removed 3 bases from V and 6 bases from J; junction bases left unmatched: 7. The germline V gene has CDR1 MNHNS and CDR2 SASEGT. In DNA form, the CDR3 reads TGTGCCAGCAGTGAGGGACAGGTTAGGCGTCAGCCCCAGCATTTT. Translated, it gives CASSEGQVRRQPQHF.

As to this clone: This same CDR3 is encoded by further DNA sequences in the sample. V usage is TRBV4-2 and J usage is TRBJ2-7, with 8 bases fitting TRBD2. Trimming removed 3 bases from V and 3 bases from J; junction bases left unmatched: 13. The CDR3 runs to 17 residues. Germline CDR1 is LGHNA and CDR2 is YNFKEQ. CDR3 sequence: CASSHRVSIAGNYEQYF. In nucleotides, the CDR3 is TGTGCCAGCAGCCACCGAGTTTCGATAGCGGGAAACTACGAGCAGTACTTC.

The V call is TRBV9, the J call TRBJ2-1, with 9 bases that match TRBD2. This CDR3 spans 16 amino acids. The V and J ends lost 0 bases and 7 bases, in that order; junction bases with no gene match: 8. The germline V gene has CDR1 SGDLS and CDR2 YYNGEE. In nucleotides, the CDR3 is TGTGCCAGCAGCGTAGTGGCCAGCGGGGGGAAGAATGAGCAGTTCTTC. Encoded protein: CASSVVASGGKNEQFF.